This T cell receptor (beta chain) was recorded in a study of blood T cell repertoires in COVID-19. Background on the study: Sites across the United States, Italy and Spain contributed samples from acute and convalescent COVID-19.

Ages ranged from about 18 to 89 years, with residence in under 25 US areas. Donors in Cohort 3 counted as recovered after two negative PCRs, clearance, or symptom resolution. Deletions cut 5 bases from V and 6 bases from J, with 16 bases between. This CDR3 is 14 amino acids long. The germline gives CDR1 LGHDT, CDR2 YNNKEL (reference sequence). Source study methods: Amplification of reference gene primers provided the estimated nucleated cell counts. Data came from immunoSEQ multiplex PCR; TCRdb stores just in-frame clones and leaves some out. That table gives V, J and clone size, and the DNA gave D and trimming. The table shows about 400,000 clones, with around 87% occurring only once.

The TCR was taken from a woman in her fifties or sixties who had recovered from COVID-19. Sample: PBMCs or T cells enriched from blood (not recorded which). This sequence joins TRBV3-1 (or the pseudogene TRBV3-2) and TRBJ2-5; tentative D call: TRBD2 (6 bases). The CDR3, as DNA: TGTGCCAGCAGCTTCCGGACTACCAAACAGACCCAGTACTTC. The encoded protein is CASSFRTTKQTQYF.